This T cell receptor (beta chain) was sequenced for a study of cytomegalovirus exposure and HLA in healthy donors. On this clone: What it binds is not known.

Study-wide results and limits: Investigators reported approximately 170 TCR beta chains as tied to cytomegalovirus. The CMV antigen specificity of three CMV-associated chains was confirmed through in vitro analysis.

The repertoire was sequenced with immunoSEQ multiplex PCR; TCRdb's copy has only in-frame clones and lacks some. This table has around 260,000 clones, about 90% appearing once. Trimming removed 0 bases at V and 5 bases at J, with 15 bases between. There are 15 residues in the CDR3. Germline CDR1 reads SQVTM; CDR2 reads ANQGSEA. Among the 120 or so subjects of the validation cohort, separate from the approximately 700-subject first cohort, were the donors. Sequenced: PBMCs. The TCR originated in a young woman in good health and CMV-seronegative. The genes are TRBV29-1 and TRBJ2-3; D perhaps matches TRBD2 (5 bases). As DNA, the CDR3 is TGCAGCGTTGAAGATCATGCGGGCGCCGGAGATACGCAGTATTTT. Protein product: CSVEDHAGAGDTQYF.